Listed here are 17 T cell receptor beta chains from one sample, sequenced in a study of T cells after yellow fever vaccination. In TCRdb, the 5' RACE reads were re-called with MiXCR into one record per CDR3 protein. The sample has around 29,000 distinct CDR3 sequences; 5.5% to 8% are singletons. Material: PBMCs, either bulk or a sorted T-cell subset (CD4+, CD8+, memory, or dextramer-sorted; not recorded which), obtained on the day of the yellow fever booster vaccination. These receptors came from a man aged 30 to 39 who received the YFV17D yellow fever vaccine.

This clonotype has ten or more counts. The V gene is TRBV7-2, the J gene TRBJ2-7; possible D gene TRBD2, 6 bases. Germline CDR1 and CDR2: SGHTA and FQGNSA. The CDR3 is made up of 17 amino acids. Trimming cost V 5 bases and J 0 bases, with 20 bases left between them. DNA for the CDR3: TGTGCCAGCAGCCTCCTGTTGAGAACGGGACTCTCCTACGAGCAGTACTTC. Protein product: CASSLLLRTGLSYEQYF.

This clonotype was seen more than once but under ten times. The chain is built from TRBV24-1 and TRBJ2-2; possible D gene TRBD2, 6 bases. Germline CDR1 is KGHDR and CDR2 is SFDVKD. Trimming pared 2 bases from V and 5 bases from J, leaving 11 bases between. The CDR3 contains 15 residues. For the CDR3, the DNA is TGTGCCACCAGTGATTACGGGAGTGGTACCGGGGAGCTGTTTTTT. Translation gives CATSDYGSGTGELFF.

This clonotype was picked up many times. The chain recombines TRBV29-1 with TRBJ2-7; D remains unclear. V was clipped by 7 bases and J by 3 bases, with 10 bases between them. Germline V gene lookup returns CDR1 SQVTM and CDR2 ANQGSEA. CDR3 length equals 11 residues. CDR3 in DNA: TGCAGCGCTGTTAGGGACTACGAGCAGTACTTC. This codes for CSAVRDYEQYF.

Many counts were recorded for this clonotype. The chain recombines TRBV18 with TRBJ1-1, with D possibly being TRBD1 (6 bases). Germline V lookup: CDR1 KGHSH, CDR2 LQKENI. This CDR3 spans 13 amino acids. V lost 5 bases, J lost 4 bases, and 11 bases lay in between. Here the CDR3 reads CASSGGGITEAFF. CDR3 nucleotides: TGTGCCAGCTCAGGGGGCGGAATCACTGAAGCTTTCTTT.

The genes are TRBV20-1 and TRBJ1-6; 7 bases line up with TRBD1. This CDR3 has 14 residues. The V gene's germline CDR1 is DFQATT and CDR2 SNEGSKA (reference sequence). Trimming cost V 2 bases and J 8 bases; bases outside gene matches: 6. For the CDR3, the DNA is TGCAGTGCTAGAAGGAGACAGGGTTATTCACCCCTCCACTTT. Amino acids: CSARRRQGYSPLHF.

Only a few counts were recorded for this clonotype. V gene TRBV18 combines with J gene TRBJ2-1; maybe TRBD1 (5 bases). The length of the CDR3 is 15 residues. The V end lost 4 bases, the J end lost 0 bases, and 10 bases lay between the germline ends. Germline V gene lookup returns CDR1 KGHSH and CDR2 LQKENI. The CDR3 coding sequence is TGTGCCAGCTCACACAGGCTTAGCTCCTACAATGAGCAGTTCTTC. It yields the protein CASSHRLSSYNEQFF.

The sample holds many counts of this clonotype. This rearrangement joins TRBV3-1 to TRBJ2-7; D not resolved. Trimming removed 0 bases from V and 5 bases from J, with 17 bases in between. The CDR3 sequence is 16 residues long. Germline V gene data show CDR1 as LGHDT and CDR2 as YNNKEL (reference sequence). The CDR3 region has the DNA TGTGCCAGCAGCCAAGAAGTAGGGTACCTCGGTGACGAGCAGTACTTC. Translation: CASSQEVGYLGDEQYF.

The CDR3 DNA is TGTGCCAGCAGCCAGGGGCGGAACTACAATGAGCAGTTCTTC. It translates to CASSQGRNYNEQFF. The chain has TRBV5-4 and TRBJ2-1, with TRBD1 as a possible D gene (6 bases). Germline assignment: CDR1 SGHNT and CDR2 YYREEE (reference sequence). The CDR3 has 14 amino acids. Trimming removed 4 bases from V and 3 bases from J, with 11 bases in between.

This clonotype was detected a few times. The rearrangement uses TRBV7-2 and TRBJ1-2; D not certain. Germline V gene sequence: CDR1 SGHTA, CDR2 FQGNSA. The ends were cut back, 4 bases at V and 0 bases at J, with 6 bases in the middle. CDR3 length equals 13 residues. CDR3 in DNA: TGTGCCAGCAGCTCCAGGCCTAACTATGGCTACACCTTC. Amino acid sequence: CASSSRPNYGYTF.

This clonotype has at least ten counts. The chain combines TRBV9 with TRBJ2-1; 7 bases are a match to TRBD2. V lost 0 bases and J lost 12; bases outside the gene matches: 9. The CDR3 consists of 14 residues. Per germline, CDR1 SGDLS and CDR2 YYNGEE. CDR3 DNA: TGTGCCAGCAGCGTAGGCCCAGCGGGAAGGGGGCAGTTCTTC. Residues: CASSVGPAGRGQFF.

There are a few counts of this clonotype. The gene calls are TRBV12-3 or TRBV12-4 and TRBJ2-1; 8 nucleotides agree with TRBD2. Losses at the gene ends were 6 bases for V and 3 bases for J; bases not matched to a gene: 7. The CDR3 has 15 residues. The CDR3, as DNA: TGTGCCAGCAGGCGGGGGGAGGGTCTCTACAATGAGCAGTTCTTC. It encodes CASRRGEGLYNEQFF.

This clonotype appeared many times. V gene TRBV5-1 combines with J gene TRBJ2-7, with 7 bases that match TRBD2. Trimming took 0 bases from V and 2 from J; bases not matched to a gene: 2. Germline lookup yields CDR1 SGHRS and CDR2 YFSETQ. The CDR3 consists of 14 residues. This CDR3 is CASSLAGLAYEQYF. CDR3 bases: TGCGCCAGCAGCTTGGCCGGACTAGCCTACGAGCAGTACTTC.

This clonotype showed up many times. The chain carries TRBV24-1 and TRBJ2-7, with 8 positions matching TRBD2. V dropped 10 bases and J dropped 6; count of bases not matched to a gene: 10. The germline V gene has CDR1 KGHDR and CDR2 SFDVKD. This CDR3 is built from 13 residues. This chain's CDR3 is CATRHREGPEQYF. The CDR3 coding sequence is TGTGCCACTCGACACCGGGAGGGCCCCGAGCAGTACTTC.

The chain combines TRBV7-9 with TRBJ1-2; no reliable D call. V shed 1 base and J shed 0 bases, with 12 bases lying between them. The CDR3 sequence is 16 residues long. The germline CDR1 and CDR2 sequences are SEHNR and FQNEAQ (reference sequence). CDR3 nucleotides: TGTGCCAGCAGCTTAGGAGAAGCAGGCGCTAACTATGGCTACACCTTC. The encoded protein is CASSLGEAGANYGYTF.

This clonotype was counted between two and nine times. The CDR3 sequence: CASSWVTRADTQYF. The CDR3 nucleotides read TGTGCCAGTAGTTGGGTGACTAGAGCAGATACGCAGTATTTT. V is TRBV19 and J is TRBJ2-3, with D perhaps TRBD2 (6 bases). V lost 5 bases, J lost 4 bases, and 13 bases lay in between. The CDR3 sequence is 14 residues long. CDR1 and CDR2 (germline): LNHDA, SQIVND (reference sequence).

The table lists this clonotype with many counts. This chain uses TRBV24-1 with TRBJ1-1; TRBD1 might be the D (5 bases). The V end was cut by 1 base, the J end by 6 bases, with 8 bases between. The CDR3 is 13 residues long. Germline V gene lookup returns CDR1 KGHDR and CDR2 SFDVKD. The CDR3 DNA reads as TGTGCCACCAGTGATTTTAGGGGAGCTGAAGCTTTCTTT. It specifies CATSDFRGAEAFF.

The chain has TRBV27 and TRBJ2-7, with D perhaps matching TRBD2 (6 bases). CDR3 length: 13 residues. Looked up from germline, CDR1 is MNHEY and CDR2 is SMNVEV (reference sequence). V lost 5 bases and J 1 base, leaving 9 bases between the germline ends. The chain's CDR3 is CASSLAPSYEQYF. CDR3 DNA: TGTGCCAGCAGTCTAGCGCCATCCTACGAGCAGTACTTC.